What follows are 24 T cell receptor beta chains derived from one specimen sequenced in a study of T-cell reconstitution after alpha-beta-depleted transplantation in children (dated by TCRdb to the mid-2010s). The library was made by PCR. The sequencing machine was an Illumina HiSeq 2500. Molecular barcoding was employed in the preparation of TCR libraries, with unique molecular identifiers being used to normalize TCRbeta repertoire quantification. Clones were called with MiXCR by TCRdb after fastp trimmed the public reads at Q25, and only in-frame beta chains were retained. Each CDR3 protein gets just one entry, which takes the most common genes and DNA from the rows behind it. For this sample the table gives under 450,000 distinct CDR3 sequences, of which roughly 17% were detected only once. 25% to 35% of the sample goes to the ten largest clones. Taken with the paper, the label for treatment or condition translates to: allogeneic hematopoietic cell transplantation with graft depleted of TCRalphabeta T cells and CD19 B cells.

Here the sequenced sample was PBMCs, mostly from graft donor cells, taken 360 days after TCRalphabeta/CD19-depleted stem cell transplant. Receptors were obtained from a boy under two years old who had a stem cell transplant for Wiskott-Aldrich syndrome, so the T cells may come from the graft donor.

The chain is built from TRBV20-1 and TRBJ2-1, with TRBD2 matching over 10 bases. CDR3 length equals 17 residues. Trimming removed 2 bases from V and 0 bases from J; junction bases left unmatched: 7. Germline assignment: CDR1 DFQATT and CDR2 SNEGSKA (reference sequence). Here the CDR3 DNA reads TGCAGTGCTAGACGGGCTAGCGGGGGTCTCTCCTACAATGAGCAGTTCTTC. Residues: CSARRASGGLSYNEQFF.

The rearrangement joins TRBV20-1 to TRBJ2-5; the D is unclear. CDR1 is DFQATT and CDR2 is SNEGSKA in the germline V gene (reference sequence). V dropped 0 bases and J dropped 0 bases, with 5 bases sitting between them. The CDR3 is made up of 13 amino acids. The CDR3 nucleotides are TGCAGTGCTAGAGATGGATACCAAGAGACCCAGTACTTC. Amino acid sequence: CSARDGYQETQYF.

The chain employs TRBV30 and TRBJ1-4; D possibly corresponds to TRBD1 (6 bases). This CDR3 has 11 residues. CDR1 is GTSNPN and CDR2 is SVGIG in the germline V gene (reference sequence). Trimming left V 3 bases short and J 13 bases short, with 12 bases between. The chain's CDR3 is CAWSDKGGLFF. For the CDR3, the DNA is TGTGCCTGGAGCGACAAGGGGGGACTGTTTTTT.

J is TRBJ2-7 and V is TRBV5-1; D gene uncertain. The V gene's germline CDR1 is SGHRS and CDR2 YFSETQ. The CDR3 is made up of 11 amino acids. Trimming removed 7 bases at V and 5 bases at J, with 10 bases between. The CDR3 loop is CASARNHEQYF. Written as DNA, the CDR3 is TGCGCCAGCGCCCGGAACCACGAGCAGTACTTC.

This clonotype was observed at least ten times. The rearrangement links TRBV29-1 to TRBJ1-1; the D is unclear. CDR1 SQVTM and CDR2 ANQGSEA come from the germline V gene. V lost 5 bases to trimming and J lost 0 bases, with 7 bases between them. This CDR3 comprises 12 residues. CDR3 sequence: CSVRELNTEAFF. The DNA for the CDR3 is TGCAGCGTTAGGGAGCTGAACACTGAAGCTTTCTTT.

The chain is built from TRBV5-1 and TRBJ2-3; D unresolved. There are 13 residues in the CDR3. V shed 0 bases and J shed 11 bases, with 13 bases lying between them. Germline loops: CDR1 SGHRS, CDR2 YFSETQ. CDR3 in DNA: TGCGCCAGCAGCTTGGGCCTTAACAAGGGGCAGTATTTT. It specifies CASSLGLNKGQYF.

This clonotype was counted only a few times. This chain uses TRBV12-3 or TRBV12-4 with TRBJ2-5; the D gene is possibly TRBD2 (5 bases). The CDR3 sequence is 12 residues long. V was cut by 6 bases and J by 6 bases, with 11 bases left in between. As DNA, the CDR3 is TGTGCCAGCAGCCTCCCGGGGAAGACCCAGTACTTC. Translation gives CASSLPGKTQYF.

The chain uses TRBV30 and TRBJ1-5, with TRBD1 matching over 8 bases. The CDR3 runs to 13 residues. Unmatched junction bases numbered 4, after V lost 3 bases and J lost 6 bases. The germline V gene encodes CDR1 GTSNPN and CDR2 SVGIG (reference sequence). CDR3 in amino acids: CAWSSGGSQPQHF. The CDR3 DNA reads as TGTGCCTGGAGCTCAGGGGGCTCTCAGCCCCAGCATTTT.

The chain carries TRBV20-1 and TRBJ2-7; 10 positions match TRBD2. This CDR3 contains 14 residues. With 4 bases clipped from V and 4 bases from J, the junction kept 7 bases outside the gene matches. CDR1 is DFQATT and CDR2 is SNEGSKA in the germline V gene (reference sequence). The DNA for the CDR3 is TGCAGTGCTACCCCTAGCGGGAGAAAATACGAGCAGTACTTC. It codes for CSATPSGRKYEQYF.

The chain recombines TRBV7-9 with TRBJ2-7, with 10 bases lining up with TRBD1. The trim removed 1 base at V and 1 base at J, leaving 1 base unmatched. The CDR3 covers 15 residues. Germline-derived CDR1 and CDR2 are SEHNR and FQNEAQ (reference sequence). The CDR3 DNA reads as TGTGCCAGCAGCTTAGGGGACAGGGGTTCCTACGAGCAGTACTTC. Translated: CASSLGDRGSYEQYF. Based on the CDR3 plus reference TRBV7-9 and TRBJ2-7, the full variable domain is DTGVSQNPRHKITKRGQNVTFRCDPISEHNRLYWYRQTLGQGPEFLTYFQNEAQLEKSRLLSDRFSAERPKGSFSTLEIQRTEQGDSAMYLCASSLGDRGSYEQYFGPGTRLTVT.

This clonotype was counted between two and nine times. The chain has TRBV24-1 and TRBJ2-2; D is perhaps TRBD2 (5 bases). V was shortened by 1 base and J by 14 bases, with 7 bases between the two germline ends. Germline values: CDR1 KGHDR, CDR2 SFDVKD. The length of the CDR3 is 11 residues. The DNA for the CDR3 is TGTGCCACCAGTGATTTTGGAGGACTGTTTTTT. The encoded protein is CATSDFGGLFF.

As concerns this clonotype: With a much larger clone just one base away, this may be a read error. V gene TRBV12-3 or TRBV12-4 combines with J gene TRBJ2-1, with 7 bases that match TRBD2. This CDR3 region has 15 residues. V trimming: 5 bases; J trimming: 2 bases; junction bases outside the gene matches: 6. CDR3 DNA: TGTGCCAGCAGTAAGGGACGGGGGGCCTACAATGAGCAGTTCTTC. This sequence encodes CASSKGRGAYNEQFF.

The genes are TRBV4-3 and TRBJ2-1; possibly TRBD2 for D (5 bases). This CDR3 region has 16 residues. V lost 0 bases, J lost 3 bases, and 12 bases lay in between. CDR1 and CDR2 from the germline V gene are LGHNA and YSLEER. This CDR3 is CASSQEIRLNYNEQFF. CDR3 in DNA: TGCGCCAGCAGCCAAGAAATCAGACTAAACTACAATGAGCAGTTCTTC.

CDR3: CASSPEPLMNTGELFF. CDR3 nucleotides: TGCGCCAGCAGCCCTGAACCACTCATGAACACCGGGGAGCTGTTTTTT. The chain is built from TRBV5-1 and TRBJ2-2; no definite D call. Germline lookup yields CDR1 SGHRS and CDR2 YFSETQ. The ends were cut back, 4 bases at V and 1 base at J, with 14 bases in the middle. This CDR3 region has 16 residues.

This clonotype was found a few times. The genes are TRBV7-6 and TRBJ1-3; D gene ambiguous. Germline V gene data show CDR1 as SGHVS and CDR2 as FNYEAQ. This CDR3 has 14 residues. The V end was cut by 6 bases, the J end by 0 bases, with 9 bases between. The CDR3, as DNA: TGTGCCAGCAGTCCGACTAGCTCTGGAAACACCATATATTTT. This encodes CASSPTSSGNTIYF.

The V gene is TRBV25-1, the J gene TRBJ2-7; D unclear. V was trimmed by 2 bases and J by 0 bases, leaving 5 bases between them. The CDR3 loop spans 13 amino acids. Germline lookup yields CDR1 MGHDK and CDR2 SYGVNS. The CDR3 here is CASSEKYSYEQYF. The CDR3 coding sequence is TGTGCCAGCAGTGAAAAGTACTCCTACGAGCAGTACTTC.

This chain connects TRBV15 to TRBJ2-1, with D unclear. V was clipped by 3 bases and J by 7 bases, with 4 bases between them. CDR1 is LNHNV, CDR2 YYDKDF, per germline (reference sequence). The CDR3 runs 11 residues. The CDR3 region is CATSRSNEQFF. The DNA for the CDR3 is TGTGCCACCAGCAGGTCGAATGAGCAGTTCTTC.

The V and J genes are TRBV18 and TRBJ2-2, with D possibly TRBD1 on 5 matching bases. Trimming stripped 4 bases from V and 4 bases from J, with 19 bases between. This CDR3 has 17 residues. Germline CDR1 is KGHSH and CDR2 is LQKENI. CDR3 coding DNA: TGTGCCAGCTCACACGACGCTAGGGGATCGTCCACCGGGGAGCTGTTTTTT. Its protein product is CASSHDARGSSTGELFF.

This clonotype came up a few times. The chain recombines TRBV4-1 with TRBJ2-3; D perhaps matches TRBD2 (5 bases). Trimming took 2 bases from V and 2 from J, leaving 17 bases between them. This CDR3 contains 17 residues. Germline V CDR1 and CDR2: MGHRA, YSYEKL. This chain's CDR3 is CASSQILGSDLTDTQYF. CDR3 bases: TGCGCCAGCAGCCAAATACTTGGTAGCGACCTCACAGATACGCAGTATTTT.

This chain joins TRBV28 and TRBJ2-6; D ambiguous. V gave up 1 base and J gave up 2 bases, with 9 bases separating them. This CDR3 region has 16 residues. CDR1 is MDHEN, CDR2 SYDVKM, per germline. CDR3 DNA sequence: TGTGCCAGCAGTTTATCGGGCTGGGCTGGGGCCAACGTCCTGACTTTC. It encodes CASSLSGWAGANVLTF.

The chain is built from TRBV5-1 and TRBJ1-1, with D unclear. Per germline, CDR1 SGHRS and CDR2 YFSETQ. V lost 4 bases and J lost 1, with 8 bases in between. The length of the CDR3 is 13 residues. CDR3 region: CASSRDGNTEAFF. In nucleotides, the CDR3 is TGCGCCAGCAGCCGCGACGGGAACACTGAAGCTTTCTTT.

This clonotype was seen more than once but under ten times. The CDR3 loop reads CAIWAGGGETQYF. The CDR3 DNA is TGTGCCATCTGGGCAGGTGGAGGTGAGACCCAGTACTTC. The genes are TRBV10-3 and TRBJ2-5; weak D call: TRBD2 (5 bases). From germline, CDR1 is ENHRY and CDR2 SYGVKD. Trimming stripped 8 bases from V and 5 bases from J, with 15 bases between. This CDR3 contains 13 residues.

This clonotype has a handful of counts. The chain is built from TRBV6-6 and TRBJ2-1; D is unresolved. CDR1 and CDR2 (germline): MNHNY, SVGAGI (reference sequence). The CDR3 is 13 residues long. The V end lost 8 bases, the J end lost 6 bases, and 14 bases lay between the germline ends. CDR3 region: CASGVGWCNEQFF. In DNA form, the CDR3 reads TGTGCCAGCGGGGTAGGGTGGTGCAATGAGCAGTTCTTC.

This clonotype has more than one count but fewer than ten. The chain uses TRBV12-3 or TRBV12-4 and TRBJ2-7; D is uncertain. This CDR3 has 14 amino acids. With 4 bases removed from V and 2 bases from J, the gap between germline ends came to 12 bases. For the CDR3, the DNA is TGTGCCAGCAGTTCCCAAAGACAAACCTACGAGCAGTACTTC. Its protein product is CASSSQRQTYEQYF.